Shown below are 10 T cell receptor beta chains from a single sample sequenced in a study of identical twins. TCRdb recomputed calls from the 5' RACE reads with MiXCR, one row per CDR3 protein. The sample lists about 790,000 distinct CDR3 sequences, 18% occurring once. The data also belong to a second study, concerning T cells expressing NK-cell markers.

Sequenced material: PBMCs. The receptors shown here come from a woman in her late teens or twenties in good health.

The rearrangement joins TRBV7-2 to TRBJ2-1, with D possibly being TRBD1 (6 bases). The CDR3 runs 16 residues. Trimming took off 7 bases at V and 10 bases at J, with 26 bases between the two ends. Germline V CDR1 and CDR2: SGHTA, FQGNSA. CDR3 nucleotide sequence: TGTGCCAGCACAACACCGAACAGGGTTCAATCTGCAGAGCAGTTCTTC. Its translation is CASTTPNRVQSAEQFF.

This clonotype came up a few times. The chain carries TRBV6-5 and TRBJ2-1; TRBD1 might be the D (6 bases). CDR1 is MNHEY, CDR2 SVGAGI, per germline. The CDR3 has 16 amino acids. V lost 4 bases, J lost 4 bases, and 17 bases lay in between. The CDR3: CASSSLQRTDYNEQFF. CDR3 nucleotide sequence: TGTGCCAGCAGTTCGTTACAGAGGACAGATTACAATGAGCAGTTCTTC.

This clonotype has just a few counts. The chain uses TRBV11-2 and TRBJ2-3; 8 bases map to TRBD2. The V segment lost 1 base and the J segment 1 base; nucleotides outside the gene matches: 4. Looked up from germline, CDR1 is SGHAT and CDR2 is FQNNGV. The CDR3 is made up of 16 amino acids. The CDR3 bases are TGTGCCAGCAGCTTAGTAGCGGGATCCCGCACAGATACGCAGTATTTT. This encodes CASSLVAGSRTDTQYF.

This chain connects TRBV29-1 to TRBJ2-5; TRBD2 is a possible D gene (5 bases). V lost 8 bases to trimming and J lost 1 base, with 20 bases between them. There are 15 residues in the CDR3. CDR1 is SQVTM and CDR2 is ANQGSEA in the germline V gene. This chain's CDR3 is CSSSPFGGIQETQYF. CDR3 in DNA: TGCAGCTCCTCCCCCTTCGGAGGTATCCAAGAGACCCAGTACTTC.

CDR3 protein: CASSDLQGRGDYGYTF. CDR3 nucleotides: TGTGCCAGCAGTGACTTACAGGGCAGAGGGGACTATGGCTACACCTTC. The chain combines TRBV25-1 with TRBJ1-2; tentatively, D is TRBD1 (6 bases). CDR3 length: 16 amino acids. Trimming took off 3 bases at V and 3 bases at J, with 17 bases between the two ends. Per the germline V gene, CDR1 is MGHDK and CDR2 is SYGVNS.

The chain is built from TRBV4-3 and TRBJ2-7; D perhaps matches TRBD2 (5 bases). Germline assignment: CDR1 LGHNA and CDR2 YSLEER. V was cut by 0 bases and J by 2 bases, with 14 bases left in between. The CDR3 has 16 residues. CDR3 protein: CASSQDSAGRAYEQYF. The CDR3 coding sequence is TGCGCCAGCAGCCAAGACTCCGCGGGCCGTGCCTACGAGCAGTACTTC.

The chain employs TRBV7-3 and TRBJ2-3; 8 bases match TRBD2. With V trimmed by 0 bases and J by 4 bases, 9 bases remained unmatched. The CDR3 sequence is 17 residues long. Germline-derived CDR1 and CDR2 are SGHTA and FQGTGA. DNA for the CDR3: TGTGCCAGCAGCTTAACCGCTAGCGGGTATAATGCAGATACGCAGTATTTT. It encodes CASSLTASGYNADTQYF.

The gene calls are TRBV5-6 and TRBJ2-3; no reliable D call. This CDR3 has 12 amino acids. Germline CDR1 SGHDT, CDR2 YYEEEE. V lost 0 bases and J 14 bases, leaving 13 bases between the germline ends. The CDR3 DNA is TGTGCCAGCAGCTTGGGTCCCCCGCCCCCGTATTTT. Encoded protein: CASSLGPPPPYF.

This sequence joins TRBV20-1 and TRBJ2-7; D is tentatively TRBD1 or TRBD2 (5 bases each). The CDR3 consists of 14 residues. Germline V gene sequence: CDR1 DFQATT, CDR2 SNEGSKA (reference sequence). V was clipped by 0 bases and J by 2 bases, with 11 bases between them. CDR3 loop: CSARDGDGTYEQYF. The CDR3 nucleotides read TGCAGTGCTAGAGATGGGGACGGCACCTACGAGCAGTACTTC.

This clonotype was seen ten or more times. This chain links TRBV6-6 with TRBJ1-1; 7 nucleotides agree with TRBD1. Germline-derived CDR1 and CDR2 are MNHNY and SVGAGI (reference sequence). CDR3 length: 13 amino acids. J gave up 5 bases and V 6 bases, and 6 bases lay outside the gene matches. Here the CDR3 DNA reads TGTGCCAGCAGACCGACAGGGAGAACTGAAGCTTTCTTT. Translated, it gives CASRPTGRTEAFF.